The present entry profiles one TCR beta chain with its context. Trimming pared 6 bases from V and 10 bases from J, leaving 9 bases between. Germline V gene sequence: CDR1 KGHDR, CDR2 SFDVKD. The CDR3 is made up of 12 amino acids. In the study's own analysis: Nucleated cell counts were estimated from reference gene primer amplification. Clones were read by immunoSEQ multiplex PCR, and TCRdb kept only the in-frame ones, dropping some. That table furnishes V, J and clone size, whereas the DNA furnished D and trimming. This table has approximately 120,000 clones, around 77% appearing once. This sample was taken from a study of blood T cell repertoires in COVID-19.

Sequenced material: peripheral blood. The TCR comes from a human donor in a cohort sampled during active COVID-19. The chain couples TRBV24-1 to TRBJ1-6; D not resolved. The CDR3 loop reads CATSLGGSPLHF. Written as DNA, the CDR3 is TGTGCCACCAGTTTAGGCGGATCACCCCTCCACTTT.